This T cell receptor (beta chain) was captured by sequencing in a study of CD8 T cells in ankylosing spondylitis. In making TCR beta libraries, quantitative 5'-RACE with molecular barcodes was used. TCRdb re-analysed the 5' RACE reads in MiXCR, keeping a single row per CDR3 protein. In the table there are around 300,000 distinct CDR3 sequences, about 14% of which are singletons. In this sample, this clonotype turned up many times. As yet, its antigen is unknown. Study results and caveats: In the blood and synovial fluid of reactive arthritis, some motif variants had been previously reported. Ankylosing spondylitis blood appeared to carry a characteristic TCR beta motif of roughly eight highly homologous variants.

Sequenced material: blood, either unsorted or a sorted T cell fraction (not recorded which). This receptor was obtained from a male donor with ankylosing spondylitis or in good health (not recorded which).

DNA of the CDR3: TGCGCCAGCAGCTATCAATTACAGGGTGAGCAGTTCTTC. This codes for CASSYQLQGEQFF. This chain connects TRBV5-1 to TRBJ2-1; weak D call: TRBD1 (6 bases). Germline CDR1 is SGHRS and CDR2 is YFSETQ. There are 13 residues in the CDR3. The V end lost 3 bases, the J end lost 9 bases, and 13 bases lay between the germline ends.